This TCR beta chain was recovered during a study of glioma-infiltrating T cells after dendritic cell vaccination. Turning to the study itself: Glioblastoma patients came from Phase I and II dendritic cell vaccination trials.

The CDR3 runs to 15 residues. CDR1 and CDR2 (germline): SNHLY, FYNNEI. The V end lost 7 bases, the J end lost 2 bases, and 16 bases lay between the germline ends. The sample's time point: after dendritic cell vaccination, including at tumor progression/relapse. Using immunoSEQ multiplex PCR, the repertoire was profiled, and TCRdb retains in-frame clones only, with some absent. The data show 72,000 or so clones, with more than 75% seen just once and around 2.4% held by the top ten. The gene calls are TRBV2 and TRBJ2-3; D might be TRBD1 (6 bases). The sequence derives from a human donor with glioblastoma. The sequencing here drew on blood, taken after dendritic cell vaccination. CDR3 coding DNA: TGTGCCAGCAAGAGGGACACCTTAAACACAGATACGCAGTATTTT. This sequence encodes CASKRDTLNTDTQYF.